These 10 T cell receptor beta chains came from one sample sequenced in a study of preoperative IRX-2 immunotherapy in early breast cancer. Treatment noted: preoperative locoregional IRX-2 cytokine immunotherapy. Generated by immunoSEQ multiplex PCR, the TCRdb table keeps only in-frame clones and is missing some. The sample has roughly 42,000 clones; around three quarters are singletons. The sample was tumor tissue, taken after IRX-2 immunotherapy. The receptors were sampled from a human donor with breast cancer.

The genes are TRBV19 and TRBJ1-4, with TRBD1 matching over 7 bases. The CDR3 loop spans 17 amino acids. Unmatched junction bases numbered 9, after V lost 3 bases and J lost 2 bases. Germline V lookup: CDR1 LNHDA, CDR2 SQIVND (reference sequence). CDR3 coding DNA: TGTGCCAGTAGTATCAACGACAGGGTAGTGACTAATGAAAAACTGTTTTTT. This encodes CASSINDRVVTNEKLFF.

The chain employs TRBV18 and TRBJ2-5; 8 bases fit TRBD1. The trim removed 6 bases at V and 5 bases at J, leaving 14 bases unmatched. This CDR3 has 16 residues. In germline, CDR1 is KGHSH, CDR2 LQKENI. The CDR3 sequence: CASSDPGQVNLETQYF. Here the CDR3 DNA reads TGTGCCAGCTCGGACCCGGGACAGGTTAATTTGGAGACCCAGTACTTC. The whole variable domain, remainder taken from reference TRBV18 and TRBJ2-5, is NAGVMQNPRHLVRRRGQEARLRCSPMKGHSHVYWYRQLPEEGLKFMVYLQKENIIDESGMPKERFSAEFPKEGPSILRIQQVVRGDSAAYFCASSDPGQVNLETQYFGPGTRLLVL.

The chain recombines TRBV10-1 with TRBJ2-2, with TRBD2 as a possible D gene (6 bases). The CDR3 sequence is 13 residues long. Germline V gene sequence: CDR1 WNHNN, CDR2 SYGVQD (reference sequence). The germline V and J ends were trimmed by 9 bases and 3 bases, with 11 bases remaining between them. The CDR3 DNA reads as TGCGCCAGTTCGGGACTCGACACCGGGGAGCTGTTTTTT. The encoded protein is CASSGLDTGELFF.

This chain connects TRBV5-1 to TRBJ2-1, with a possible D match to TRBD1 (6 bases). Germline CDR1 and CDR2: SGHRS and YFSETQ. The CDR3 sequence is 15 residues long. V gave up 4 bases and J gave up 0 bases, with 11 bases separating them. CDR3 amino acids: CASSTGQSSYNEQFF. CDR3 DNA: TGCGCCAGCAGCACCGGACAGAGCTCCTACAATGAGCAGTTCTTC. The complete variable domain, with remaining parts taken from reference TRBV5-1 and TRBJ2-1, reads KAGVTQTPRYLIKTRGQQVTLSCSPISGHRSVSWYQQTPGQGLQFLFEYFSETQRNKGNFPGRFSGRQFSNSRSEMNVSTLELGDSALYLCASSTGQSSYNEQFFGPGTRLTVL.

V usage is TRBV6-8 and J usage is TRBJ2-3, with 8 bases aligning to TRBD2. In germline, CDR1 is MNHGY, CDR2 SAAAGT. The CDR3 totals 14 residues. V trimming: 6 bases; J trimming: 6 bases; junction bases outside the gene matches: 8. CDR3 sequence reads: CASRLGLAFDTQYF. The CDR3 coding sequence is TGTGCCAGCAGACTCGGACTAGCATTCGATACGCAGTATTTT.

This clone occurred once. V gene TRBV25-1 combines with J gene TRBJ2-3; possibly TRBD2 for D (7 bases). The germline V gene has CDR1 MGHDK and CDR2 SYGVNS. The CDR3 covers 14 residues. Trimming took 7 bases from V and 1 from J, leaving 12 bases between them. The CDR3 bases are TGTGCCAGCAAGGGGGGGGGCCGCACAGATACGCAGTATTTT. Protein: CASKGGGRTDTQYF.

The chain uses TRBV28 and TRBJ1-2; D not resolved. This CDR3 has 13 residues. V lost 8 bases to trimming and J lost 4 bases, with 14 bases between them. Germline CDR1 is MDHEN and CDR2 is SYDVKM. The CDR3 reads CASQHGLTYGYTF. CDR3 coding DNA: TGTGCCAGCCAACATGGGTTAACCTATGGCTACACCTTC.

This chain connects TRBV28 to TRBJ2-7, with TRBD2 identical over 9 bases. The CDR3 consists of 17 residues. The ends lost 4 bases at V and 7 bases at J; junction bases unmatched: 17. Germline V lookup: CDR1 MDHEN, CDR2 SYDVKM. This CDR3 reads CASSSNKAGLADDEQYF. The CDR3 nucleotides are TGTGCCAGCAGTTCAAATAAAGCGGGACTAGCTGACGATGAGCAGTACTTC.

The J gene is TRBJ2-7, the V gene TRBV11-3, with 12 bases aligning to TRBD2. Germline V lookup: CDR1 SGHNT, CDR2 YENEEA. The CDR3 spans 19 residues. Trimming took 4 bases from V and 6 from J; bases not matched to a gene: 19. The CDR3 sequence is CASSSLGTSGRTVLGEQYF. As DNA, the CDR3 is TGTGCCAGCAGCTCGCTAGGGACTAGCGGGCGGACTGTCCTGGGCGAGCAGTACTTC.

V is TRBV14 and J is TRBJ2-7; TRBD2 agrees at 10 bases. The CDR3 is made up of 17 amino acids. Unmatched junction bases numbered 8, after V lost 0 bases and J lost 3 bases. Looked up from germline, CDR1 is SGHDN and CDR2 is FVKESK. CDR3 sequence reads: CASSQDWGTSAIYEQYF. In DNA, the CDR3 is TGTGCCAGCAGCCAAGATTGGGGGACTAGCGCAATCTACGAGCAGTACTTC. Complete variable domain (other parts from reference TRBV14 and TRBJ2-7): EAGVTQFPSHSVIEKGQTVTLRCDPISGHDNLYWYRRVMGKEIKFLLHFVKESKQDESGMPNNRFLAERTGGTYSTLKVQPAELEDSGVYFCASSQDWGTSAIYEQYFGPGTRLTVT.